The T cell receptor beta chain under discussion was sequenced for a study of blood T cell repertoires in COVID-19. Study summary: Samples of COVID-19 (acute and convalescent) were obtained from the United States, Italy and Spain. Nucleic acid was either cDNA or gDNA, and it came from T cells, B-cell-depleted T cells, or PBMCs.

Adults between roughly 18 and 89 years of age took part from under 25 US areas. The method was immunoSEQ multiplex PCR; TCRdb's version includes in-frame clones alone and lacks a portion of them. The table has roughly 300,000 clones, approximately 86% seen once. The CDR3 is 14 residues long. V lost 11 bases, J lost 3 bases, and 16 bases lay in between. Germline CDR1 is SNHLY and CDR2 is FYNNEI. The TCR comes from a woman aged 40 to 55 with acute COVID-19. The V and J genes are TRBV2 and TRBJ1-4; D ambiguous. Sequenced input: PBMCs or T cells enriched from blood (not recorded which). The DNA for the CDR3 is TGTGCCGGAGGAAGATCCCAATCTAATGAAAAACTGTTTTTT. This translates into CAGGRSQSNEKLFF.